Sequencing of this T cell receptor (beta chain) was carried out in a study of beta chain features in type 1 diabetes. Study-wide findings and caveats: For TCRB rearrangement, an influence of HLA type remained unresolved here.

Sorting that relied on CD45RO/CCR7/CD25/CD127/CD95/CD27 yielded CD4+ naive, central memory, regulatory and stem cell-like memory cells. The CDR3 is made up of 14 amino acids. CDR1 is LNHDA, CDR2 SQIVND, per germline (reference sequence). V was pared by 4 bases and J by 8 bases, with 3 bases of the junction left unmatched. The table lists this clone with a few counts. What it binds is not known. TCRB transcripts that were expressed got sequenced, as all of the isolated RNA had been reverse transcribed. Regulatory, naive and central memory T cell samples averaged approximately 3.4 million reads. Sequencing was performed with immunoSEQ multiplex PCR; in TCRdb, only in-frame clones are kept and a portion is missing. The sample includes around 400,000 clones, over 13% seen only once; the top ten take approximately 0.02%.

The chain uses TRBV19 and TRBJ2-1; 12 positions agree with TRBD2. The TCR sequence derives from a woman between 18 and 29 years old in good health. Sequenced input: naive CD4+ T cells from blood. The CDR3 sequence is CASSNPSGRDEQFF. CDR3 bases: TGTGCCAGTAGTAACCCTAGCGGGAGGGATGAGCAGTTCTTC. The variable domain in full, completed from reference TRBV19 and TRBJ2-1, reads DGGITQSPKYLFRKEGQNVTLSCEQNLNHDAMYWYRQDPGQGLRLIYYSQIVNDFQKGDIAEGYSVSREKKESFPLTVTSAQKNPTAFYLCASSNPSGRDEQFFGPGTRLTVL.